This T cell receptor beta chain appears in the sequencing data of a study of blood T cells in healthy people across ages. Study conclusions and caveats: Roughly linear declines in TCR beta diversity per million T cells occurred with age.

Primed by a sample-barcoded 5' primer and a J-beta primer mix, a second PCR proceeded for about 7 to 12 cycles. MiXCR was run by TCRdb on the 5' RACE reads, yielding one entry per CDR3 protein. Here the sample spans about 780,000 distinct CDR3 sequences, under 30% being singletons. There are a few counts of this clonotype. Its antigen is as yet unknown. A junction boundary mismatches the germline segment, possibly from a read error. This CDR3 comprises 16 residues. Germline V gene data show CDR1 as SEHNR and CDR2 as FQNEAQ (reference sequence). The data were also submitted as part of a second study, on T cells of mothers and their children.

The sequence came from a boy aged 5-17 years in good health. Specimen: blood. The genes are TRBV7-9 and TRBJ2-5, with D perhaps assigned TRBD1 or TRBD2 (5 bases each). CDR3 amino acids: CASSPKRAGLDRHNDF. For the CDR3, the DNA is TGTGCCAGCAGCCCGAAGAGGGCAGGGCTCGACCGGCACAACGACTTC.